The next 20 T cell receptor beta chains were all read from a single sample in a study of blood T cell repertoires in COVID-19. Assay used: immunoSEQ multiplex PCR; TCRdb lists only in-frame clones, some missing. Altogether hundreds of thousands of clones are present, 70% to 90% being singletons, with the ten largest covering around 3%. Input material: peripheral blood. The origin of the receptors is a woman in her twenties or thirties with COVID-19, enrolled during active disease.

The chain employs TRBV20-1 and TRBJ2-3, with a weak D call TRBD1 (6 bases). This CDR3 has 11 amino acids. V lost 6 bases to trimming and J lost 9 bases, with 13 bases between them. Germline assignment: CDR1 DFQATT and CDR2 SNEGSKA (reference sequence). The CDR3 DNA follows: TGCAGTGCGACGACAGGATTAACGCAGTATTTT. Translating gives CSATTGLTQYF.

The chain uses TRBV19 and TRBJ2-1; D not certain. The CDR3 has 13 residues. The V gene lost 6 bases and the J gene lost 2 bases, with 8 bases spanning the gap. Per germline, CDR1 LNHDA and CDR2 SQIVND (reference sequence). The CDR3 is CASSVLPYNEQFF. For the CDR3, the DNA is TGTGCCAGTAGCGTCCTACCCTACAATGAGCAGTTCTTC. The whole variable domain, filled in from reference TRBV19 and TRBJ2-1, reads DGGITQSPKYLFRKEGQNVTLSCEQNLNHDAMYWYRQDPGQGLRLIYYSQIVNDFQKGDIAEGYSVSREKKESFPLTVTSAQKNPTAFYLCASSVLPYNEQFFGPGTRLTVL.

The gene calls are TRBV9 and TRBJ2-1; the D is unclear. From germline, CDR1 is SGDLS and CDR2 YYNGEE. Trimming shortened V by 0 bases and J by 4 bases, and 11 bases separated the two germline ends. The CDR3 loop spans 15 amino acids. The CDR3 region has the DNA TGTGCCAGCAGCGTAGGACTTACGTTGTACAATGAGCAGTTCTTC. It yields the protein CASSVGLTLYNEQFF.

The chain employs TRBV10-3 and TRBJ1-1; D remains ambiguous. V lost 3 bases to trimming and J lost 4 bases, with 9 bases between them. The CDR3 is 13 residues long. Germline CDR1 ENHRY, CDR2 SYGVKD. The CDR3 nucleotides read TGTGCCATCAGTGAACGGTCGGGCACTGAAGCTTTCTTT. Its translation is CAISERSGTEAFF.

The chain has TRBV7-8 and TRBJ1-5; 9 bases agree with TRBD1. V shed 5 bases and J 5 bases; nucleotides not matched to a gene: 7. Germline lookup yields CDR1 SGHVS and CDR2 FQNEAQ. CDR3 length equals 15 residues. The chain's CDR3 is CASSAGTGWDQPQHF. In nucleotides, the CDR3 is TGTGCCAGCAGCGCGGGGACAGGGTGGGATCAGCCCCAGCATTTT.

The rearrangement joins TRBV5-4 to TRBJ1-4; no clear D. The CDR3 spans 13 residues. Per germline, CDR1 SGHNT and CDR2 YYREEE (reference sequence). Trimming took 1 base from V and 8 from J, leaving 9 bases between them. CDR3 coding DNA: TGTGCCAGCAGCTTGCTCCCCGGGGAAAAACTGTTTTTT. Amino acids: CASSLLPGEKLFF.

CDR3 in DNA: TGTGCCAGCAGCTTGGGGTGGCAGCGGAACACTGAAGCTTTCTTT. Translating gives CASSLGWQRNTEAFF. The V and J genes are TRBV5-4 and TRBJ1-1; no firm D call. Trimming took 0 bases from V and 1 from J, leaving 10 bases between them. CDR1 and CDR2 from the germline V gene are SGHNT and YYREEE (reference sequence). CDR3 length: 15 amino acids.

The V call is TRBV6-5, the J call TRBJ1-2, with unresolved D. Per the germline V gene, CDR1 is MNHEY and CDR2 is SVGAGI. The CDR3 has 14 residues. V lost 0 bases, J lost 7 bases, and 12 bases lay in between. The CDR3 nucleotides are TGTGCCAGCAGTTACTCCCCGGCGGGAGGTGGCTACACCTTC. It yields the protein CASSYSPAGGGYTF.

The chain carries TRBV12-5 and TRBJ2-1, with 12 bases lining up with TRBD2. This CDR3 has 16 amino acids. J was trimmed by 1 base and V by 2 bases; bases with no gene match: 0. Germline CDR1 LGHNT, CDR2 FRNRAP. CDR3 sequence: CASGLTSGRSYNEQFF. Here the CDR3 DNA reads TGTGCTAGTGGTTTGACTAGCGGGAGGTCCTACAATGAGCAGTTCTTC.

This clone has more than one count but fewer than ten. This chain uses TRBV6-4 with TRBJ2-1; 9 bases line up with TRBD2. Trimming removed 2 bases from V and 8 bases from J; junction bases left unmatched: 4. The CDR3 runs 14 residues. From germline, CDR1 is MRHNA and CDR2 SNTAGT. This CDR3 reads CASSDGTSSHEQFF. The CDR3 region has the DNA TGTGCCAGCAGTGACGGGACTAGCAGCCATGAGCAGTTCTTC.

As DNA, the CDR3 is TGTGCCAGCAGCATGGGACTAGCGGTCGCGAACACCGGGGAGCTGTTTTTT. This gives the protein CASSMGLAVANTGELFF. The chain carries TRBV7-2 and TRBJ2-2; 11 bases agree with TRBD2. Germline V CDR1 and CDR2: SGHTA, FQGNSA. V lost 5 bases and J lost 0; bases outside the gene matches: 5. The CDR3 covers 17 residues.

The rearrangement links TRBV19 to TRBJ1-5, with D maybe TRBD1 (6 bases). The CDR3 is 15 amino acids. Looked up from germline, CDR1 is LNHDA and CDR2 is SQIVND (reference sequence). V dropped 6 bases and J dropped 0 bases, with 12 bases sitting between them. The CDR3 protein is CASSWTENSNQPQHF. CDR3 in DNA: TGTGCCAGTAGCTGGACAGAAAATAGCAATCAGCCCCAGCATTTT.

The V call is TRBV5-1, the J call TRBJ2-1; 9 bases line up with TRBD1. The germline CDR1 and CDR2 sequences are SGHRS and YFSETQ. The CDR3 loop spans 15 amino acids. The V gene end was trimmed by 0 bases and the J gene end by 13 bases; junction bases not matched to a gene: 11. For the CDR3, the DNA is TGCGCCAGCAGCTTGGATGGGACAGGGTACCTGCAACAGTTCTTC. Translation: CASSLDGTGYLQQFF.

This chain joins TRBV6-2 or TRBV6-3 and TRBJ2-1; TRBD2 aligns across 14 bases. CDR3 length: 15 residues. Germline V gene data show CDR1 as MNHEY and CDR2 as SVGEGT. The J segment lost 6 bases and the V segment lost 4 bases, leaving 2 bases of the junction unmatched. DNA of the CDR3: TGTGCCAGCAGTTCGACTAGCGGGGGGGGCAATGAGCAGTTCTTC. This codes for CASSSTSGGGNEQFF.

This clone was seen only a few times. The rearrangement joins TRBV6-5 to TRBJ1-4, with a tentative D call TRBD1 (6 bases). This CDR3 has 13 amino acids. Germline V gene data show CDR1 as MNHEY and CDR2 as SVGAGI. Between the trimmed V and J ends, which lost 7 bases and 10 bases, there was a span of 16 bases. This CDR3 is CASTQKGGAKLFF. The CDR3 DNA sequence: TGTGCCAGCACTCAAAAGGGGGGGGCAAAACTGTTTTTT.

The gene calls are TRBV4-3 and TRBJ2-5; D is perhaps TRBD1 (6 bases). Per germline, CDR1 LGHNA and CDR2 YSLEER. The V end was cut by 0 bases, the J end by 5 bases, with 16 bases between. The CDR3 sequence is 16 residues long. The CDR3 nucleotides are TGCGCCAGCAGCCAAGATTTGGGGGCTAATCGGGAGACCCAGTACTTC. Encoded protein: CASSQDLGANRETQYF.

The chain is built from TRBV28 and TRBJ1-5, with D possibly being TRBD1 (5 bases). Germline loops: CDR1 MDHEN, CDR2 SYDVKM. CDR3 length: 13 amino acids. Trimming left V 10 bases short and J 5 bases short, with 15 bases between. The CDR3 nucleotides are TGTGCCACACTTACAGGATCATATCAGCCCCAGCATTTT. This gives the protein CATLTGSYQPQHF.

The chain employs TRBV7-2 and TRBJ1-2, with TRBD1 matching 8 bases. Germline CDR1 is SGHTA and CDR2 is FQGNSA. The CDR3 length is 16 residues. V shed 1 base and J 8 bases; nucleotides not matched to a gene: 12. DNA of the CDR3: TGTGCCAGCAGCTTAGGGTGGACAGGGTCCCGCAGGGGCTACACCTTC. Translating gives CASSLGWTGSRRGYTF.

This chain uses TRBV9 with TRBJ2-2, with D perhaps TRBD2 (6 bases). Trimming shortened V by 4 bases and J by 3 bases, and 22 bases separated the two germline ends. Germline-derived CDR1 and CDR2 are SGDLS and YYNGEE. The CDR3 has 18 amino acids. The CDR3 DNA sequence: TGTGCCAGCAGCTCACCTTACCCGGGACTGGCCTACACCGGGGAGCTGTTTTTT. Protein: CASSSPYPGLAYTGELFF.

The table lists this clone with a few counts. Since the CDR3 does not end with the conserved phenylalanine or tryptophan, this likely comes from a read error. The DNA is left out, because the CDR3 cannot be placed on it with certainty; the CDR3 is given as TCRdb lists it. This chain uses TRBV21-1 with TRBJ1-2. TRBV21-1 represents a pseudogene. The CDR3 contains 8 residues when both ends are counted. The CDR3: CASSGGPG.